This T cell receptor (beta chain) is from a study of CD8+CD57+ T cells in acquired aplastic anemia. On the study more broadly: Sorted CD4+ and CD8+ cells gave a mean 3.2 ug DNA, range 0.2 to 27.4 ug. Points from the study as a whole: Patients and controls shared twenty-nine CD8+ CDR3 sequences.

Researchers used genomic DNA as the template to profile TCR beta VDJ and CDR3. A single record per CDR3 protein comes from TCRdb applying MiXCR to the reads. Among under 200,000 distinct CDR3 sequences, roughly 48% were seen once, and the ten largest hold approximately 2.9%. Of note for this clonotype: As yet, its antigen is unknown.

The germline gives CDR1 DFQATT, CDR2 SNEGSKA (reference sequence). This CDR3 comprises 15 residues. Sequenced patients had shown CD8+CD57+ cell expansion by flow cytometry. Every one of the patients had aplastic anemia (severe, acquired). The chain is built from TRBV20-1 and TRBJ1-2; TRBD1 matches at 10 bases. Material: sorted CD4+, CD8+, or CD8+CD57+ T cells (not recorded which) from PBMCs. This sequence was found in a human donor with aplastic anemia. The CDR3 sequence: CGVWSRQGANYGYTF. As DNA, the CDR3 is TGCGGTGTTTGGAGTCGACAGGGGGCCAACTATGGCTACACCTTC.